The 15 T cell receptor beta chains below come from one sample, sequenced in a study of Ad26.COV2.S vaccination and SARS-CoV-2 variants. Data came from immunoSEQ multiplex PCR; TCRdb stores just in-frame clones and leaves some out. This sample yields about 440,000 clones, of which 90% are seen a single time; less than 4.5% belongs to the top ten. The treatment: around 19 received Ad26.COV2.S at low or high dose, single or two shots; about 5 received placebo; per-sample allocation not given. Sampling took place 63 days after the first vaccine or placebo injection. The material was peripheral blood, obtained in a trial of Ad26.COV2.S vaccine versus placebo. The receptors derive from a person between 18 and 65 years old who received the Ad26.COV2.S COVID-19 vaccine or a placebo.

Of note for this clone: One end of the junction varies from germline; a read error may be responsible. The chain carries TRBV19 and TRBJ1-1; TRBD1 might be the D (6 bases). The CDR3 is 14 amino acids. Germline V CDR1 and CDR2: LNHDA, SQIVND (reference sequence). The CDR3 nucleotides are TGTGCCAGTAGTTTAGAGACAGGGAACACTGAAGCTTTCTTT. Translation: CASSLETGNTEAFF. The full variable domain, its missing parts supplied by reference TRBV19 and TRBJ1-1, is DGGITQSPKYLFRKEGQNVTLSCEQNLNHDAMYWYRQDPGQGLRLIYYSQIVNDFQKGDIAEGYSVSREKKESFPLTVTSAQKNPTAFYLCASSLETGNTEAFFGQGTRLTVV.

Concerning this clone itself: Additional DNA sequences in this sample encode the identical CDR3. This chain links TRBV28 with TRBJ2-7, with 9 bases identical to TRBD1. Germline lookup yields CDR1 MDHEN and CDR2 SYDVKM. With 4 bases clipped from V and 3 bases from J, the junction kept 4 bases outside the gene matches. This CDR3 comprises 14 residues. Here the CDR3 reads CASSSPGQGYEQYF. The CDR3 region has the DNA TGTGCCAGCAGTTCACCGGGACAGGGCTACGAGCAGTACTTC.

The chain joins TRBV7-9 to TRBJ2-2; tentatively, D is TRBD1 (6 bases). Germline CDR1 reads SEHNR; CDR2 reads FQNEAQ (reference sequence). This CDR3 region has 17 residues. Trimming removed 1 base at V and 4 bases at J, with 16 bases between. The CDR3 DNA reads as TGTGCCAGCAGCTTAGATGTAGGGGGACCCAGCACCGGGGAGCTGTTTTTT. Translated, it gives CASSLDVGGPSTGELFF.

The chain couples TRBV27 to TRBJ2-2, with 9 bases lining up with TRBD2. CDR3 length equals 16 residues. Germline CDR1 is MNHEY and CDR2 is SMNVEV (reference sequence). J gave up 5 bases and V 3 bases, and 7 bases lay outside the gene matches. Here the CDR3 DNA reads TGTGCCAGCAGTTTCGGGGCGGGAGGGCGGACCGGGGAGCTGTTTTTT. This translates into CASSFGAGGRTGELFF.

The genes are TRBV7-9 and TRBJ2-2; D is possibly TRBD2 (6 bases). This CDR3 spans 17 amino acids. Germline lookup yields CDR1 SEHNR and CDR2 FQNEAQ (reference sequence). V lost 2 bases, J lost 1 base, and 14 bases lay in between. CDR3 protein: CASSLTLASVNTGELFF. The CDR3 DNA is TGTGCCAGCAGCTTAACCCTCGCTAGCGTGAACACCGGGGAGCTGTTTTTT.

The count of this clone is one. The genes are TRBV7-9 and TRBJ2-2; 7 positions match TRBD2. V lost 1 base to trimming and J lost 3 bases; unmatched junction nucleotides: 2. The CDR3 consists of 15 residues. Germline assignment: CDR1 SEHNR and CDR2 FQNEAQ (reference sequence). DNA for the CDR3: TGTGCCAGCAGCTTAGGGGCGGGGGACACCGGGGAGCTGTTTTTT. Its translation: CASSLGAGDTGELFF. The full variable domain, with the rest looked up from reference TRBV7-9 and TRBJ2-2, is DTGVSQNPRHKITKRGQNVTFRCDPISEHNRLYWYRQTLGQGPEFLTYFQNEAQLEKSRLLSDRFSAERPKGSFSTLEIQRTEQGDSAMYLCASSLGAGDTGELFFGEGSRLTVL.

This clone was recorded only once. The chain recombines TRBV10-3 with TRBJ2-3, with 8 nucleotides matching TRBD2. Looked up from germline, CDR1 is ENHRY and CDR2 is SYGVKD. Trimming at V came to 2 bases and at J to 2 bases, leaving 3 bases not matched to a gene. CDR3 size: 15 residues. The CDR3 DNA reads TGTGCCATCAGTGAGGCGGGGGGATACACAGATACGCAGTATTTT. Its protein product is CAISEAGGYTDTQYF.

The V call is TRBV5-4, the J call TRBJ2-1; possible D gene TRBD1, 6 bases. The germline CDR1 and CDR2 sequences are SGHNT and YYREEE (reference sequence). This CDR3 is built from 15 residues. The V end lost 0 bases, the J end lost 3 bases, and 10 bases lay between the germline ends. The DNA of the CDR3 is TGTGCCAGCAGCTTGGAGGACAGTCACTACAATGAGCAGTTCTTC. As protein: CASSLEDSHYNEQFF.

The chain uses TRBV27 and TRBJ2-2, with TRBD2 identical over 7 bases. This CDR3 has 15 amino acids. Germline V gives CDR1 MNHEY, CDR2 SMNVEV (reference sequence). The J segment lost 6 bases and the V segment lost 3 bases, leaving 7 bases of the junction unmatched. This CDR3 reads CASSFTGGIPGELFF. The CDR3 coding sequence is TGTGCCAGCAGTTTCACGGGGGGAATCCCCGGGGAGCTGTTTTTT.

This chain uses TRBV19 with TRBJ2-2, with D possibly TRBD2 on 5 matching bases. Trimming removed 6 bases from V and 6 bases from J, with 11 bases in between. Germline CDR1 LNHDA, CDR2 SQIVND (reference sequence). The CDR3 is 13 residues long. CDR3 DNA: TGTGCCAGTAGCCCAACGAGGGCCGGGGAGCTGTTTTTT. It codes for CASSPTRAGELFF.

This chain connects TRBV14 to TRBJ2-1; 10 bases agree with TRBD1. V was pared by 3 bases and J by 5 bases, with 4 bases of the junction left unmatched. Germline V gives CDR1 SGHDN, CDR2 FVKESK. The CDR3 spans 15 residues. Written as DNA, the CDR3 is TGTGCCAGCAGCCAGCAGGGACAGGGGAACAATGAGCAGTTCTTC. Translated: CASSQQGQGNNEQFF.

The V and J genes are TRBV5-1 and TRBJ1-1, with D possibly TRBD1 on 6 matching bases. Germline values: CDR1 SGHRS, CDR2 YFSETQ. This CDR3 is 14 amino acids long. The ends were cut back, 3 bases at V and 0 bases at J, with 9 bases in the middle. The CDR3, as DNA: TGCGCCAGCAGCTCGGGGACACTGAACACTGAAGCTTTCTTT. Translation: CASSSGTLNTEAFF.

This chain uses TRBV30 with TRBJ1-3, with D perhaps TRBD1 (6 bases). Germline CDR1 GTSNPN, CDR2 SVGIG (reference sequence). The CDR3 runs 14 residues. V was clipped by 4 bases and J by 2 bases, with 12 bases between them. The CDR3 DNA reads as TGTGCCTGGACCGCAGGACAGCCTGGAAACACCATATATTTT. Its translation is CAWTAGQPGNTIYF.

This chain uses TRBV29-1 with TRBJ2-7; D tentatively reads TRBD1 or TRBD2 (5 bases each). V lost 4 bases, J lost 5 bases, and 12 bases lay in between. The CDR3 spans 12 residues. CDR1 and CDR2 from the germline V gene are SQVTM and ANQGSEA. In DNA, the CDR3 is TGCAGCGTTGGGAATAGGGACCACGAGCAGTACTTC. Translation gives CSVGNRDHEQYF.

The rearrangement links TRBV9 to TRBJ2-7; the match to TRBD2 covers 10 bases. This CDR3 is 17 amino acids long. Losses at the gene ends were 4 bases for V and 5 bases for J; bases not matched to a gene: 15. The germline V gene encodes CDR1 SGDLS and CDR2 YYNGEE. CDR3 amino acids: CASSPRSGTSDDHEQYF. The CDR3 DNA is TGTGCCAGCAGCCCACGGTCTGGGACTAGCGACGACCACGAGCAGTACTTC.